This T cell receptor (beta chain) was identified during a study of T cell changes during pregnancy in multiple sclerosis. Clones were sequenced by immunoSEQ multiplex PCR, and TCRdb holds only the in-frame ones, with some missing. The profile covers under 9,500 clones, with over 80% appearing a single time and 4% to 6.5% taken by the ten largest. The TCR comes from a female donor in good health, enrolled as a control in a pregnancy study. Sequencing used CD8+ T cells from peripheral blood mononuclear cells, obtained in the first trimester of pregnancy.

The CDR3 loop is CASSLDFTNTGELFF. CDR3 nucleotides: TGTGCCAGCAGCTTAGACTTCACTAACACCGGGGAGCTGTTTTTT. The rearrangement joins TRBV7-6 to TRBJ2-2; D gene ambiguous. V lost 1 base, J lost 2 bases, and 8 bases lay in between. This CDR3 is built from 15 residues. Germline-derived CDR1 and CDR2 are SGHVS and FNYEAQ.